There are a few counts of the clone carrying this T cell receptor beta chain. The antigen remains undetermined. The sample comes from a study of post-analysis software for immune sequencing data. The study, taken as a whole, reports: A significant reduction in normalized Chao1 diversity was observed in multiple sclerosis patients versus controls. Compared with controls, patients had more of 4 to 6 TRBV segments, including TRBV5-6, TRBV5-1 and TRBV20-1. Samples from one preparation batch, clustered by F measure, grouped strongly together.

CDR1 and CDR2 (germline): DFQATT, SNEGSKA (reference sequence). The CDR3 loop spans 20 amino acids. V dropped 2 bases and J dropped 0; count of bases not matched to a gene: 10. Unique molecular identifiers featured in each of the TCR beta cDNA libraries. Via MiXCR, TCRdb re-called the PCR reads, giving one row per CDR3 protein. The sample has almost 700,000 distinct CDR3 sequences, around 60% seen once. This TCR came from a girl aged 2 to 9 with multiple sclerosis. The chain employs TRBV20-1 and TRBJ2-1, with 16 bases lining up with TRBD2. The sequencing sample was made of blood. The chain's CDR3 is CSARSPGTSGGGTSYNEQFF. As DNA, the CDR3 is TGCAGTGCTAGATCACCCGGGACTAGCGGGGGGGGAACCTCCTACAATGAGCAGTTCTTC.